Sequencing of this T cell receptor beta chain was carried out in a study of CD8+CD57+ T cells in acquired aplastic anemia. Study-wide background: Average DNA yield from sorted CD4+ and CD8+ cells was about 3 ug.

The authors sequenced patients whose flow cytometry had shown CD8+CD57+ cell expansion. The patients all had a severe acquired aplastic anemia diagnosis. Genomic DNA served as template for TCR beta VDJ and CDR3 profiling. TCRdb re-analysed the reads in MiXCR, keeping a single row per CDR3 protein. In the table there are roughly 250,000 distinct CDR3 sequences, approximately 80% of which are singletons. V shed 5 bases, J shed 14 bases, and the junction held 17 bases outside the gene matches. CDR3 size: 15 residues. Germline assignment: CDR1 SEHNR and CDR2 FQNEAQ (reference sequence). The sequence was obtained from a human donor with aplastic anemia. The chain couples TRBV7-9 to TRBJ1-2, with 10 bases fitting TRBD1. Specimen: sorted CD4+, CD8+, or CD8+CD57+ T cells (not recorded which) from PBMCs. Here the CDR3 reads CASSPGTGDHKDTTF. In DNA, the CDR3 is TGTGCCAGCAGCCCCGGGACAGGGGATCACAAAGATACGACCTTC.